This T cell receptor beta chain was recorded in a study of tumor and adjacent non-tumor tissue in lung cancer. TCRbeta libraries were built with three rounds of nested PCR, modified from ARM-PCR. TCRdb reprocessed the multiplex PCR reads via MiXCR and lists one record per CDR3 protein. Of about 93,000 distinct CDR3 sequences in the sample, approximately 70% were seen once. The template was RNA from unsorted bulk tissue. With 5 bases removed from V and 10 bases from J, the gap between germline ends came to 27 bases. CDR1 and CDR2 from the germline V gene are SGHNT and YENEEA. This CDR3 has 16 amino acids. Whole-study findings and limits: Shorter survival was associated with higher TCR diversity in tumors. Significantly higher TCR diversity was found in tumor than normal lung. Top 100 clones took a larger repertoire share in normal lung.

Comment on this clonotype: Its antigen is not known.

The J gene is TRBJ2-7, the V gene TRBV11-3; D tentatively reads TRBD1 or TRBD2 (5 bases each). The sequencing input was lung tumor tissue. The clonotype was recovered from a man aged 55 to 70 with non-small cell lung cancer. CDR3 protein: CASSRGGATRFPEQYF. For the CDR3, the DNA is TGTGCCAGCAGCCGGGGTGGGGCTACGCGCTTCCCCGAACAGTACTTC. The variable domain in full, with the rest retrieved from reference TRBV11-3 and TRBJ2-7, is EAGVVQSPRYKIIEKKQPVAFWCNPISGHNTLYWYLQNLGQGPELLIRYENEEAVDDSQLPKDRFSAERLKGVDSTLKIQPAELGDSAVYLCASSRGGATRFPEQYFGPGTRLTVT.